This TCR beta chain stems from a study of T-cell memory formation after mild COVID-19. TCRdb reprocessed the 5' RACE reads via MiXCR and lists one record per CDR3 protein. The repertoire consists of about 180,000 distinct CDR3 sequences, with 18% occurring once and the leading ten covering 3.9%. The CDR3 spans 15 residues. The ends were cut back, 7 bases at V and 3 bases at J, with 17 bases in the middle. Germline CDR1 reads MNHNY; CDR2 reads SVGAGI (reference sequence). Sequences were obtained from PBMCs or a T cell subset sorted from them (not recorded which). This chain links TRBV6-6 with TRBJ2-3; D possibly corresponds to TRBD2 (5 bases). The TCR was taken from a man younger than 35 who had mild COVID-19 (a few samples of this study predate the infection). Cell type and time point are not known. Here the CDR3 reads CASTRGMGETDTQYF. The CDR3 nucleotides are TGTGCCAGCACCCGCGGAATGGGAGAAACAGATACGCAGTATTTT.